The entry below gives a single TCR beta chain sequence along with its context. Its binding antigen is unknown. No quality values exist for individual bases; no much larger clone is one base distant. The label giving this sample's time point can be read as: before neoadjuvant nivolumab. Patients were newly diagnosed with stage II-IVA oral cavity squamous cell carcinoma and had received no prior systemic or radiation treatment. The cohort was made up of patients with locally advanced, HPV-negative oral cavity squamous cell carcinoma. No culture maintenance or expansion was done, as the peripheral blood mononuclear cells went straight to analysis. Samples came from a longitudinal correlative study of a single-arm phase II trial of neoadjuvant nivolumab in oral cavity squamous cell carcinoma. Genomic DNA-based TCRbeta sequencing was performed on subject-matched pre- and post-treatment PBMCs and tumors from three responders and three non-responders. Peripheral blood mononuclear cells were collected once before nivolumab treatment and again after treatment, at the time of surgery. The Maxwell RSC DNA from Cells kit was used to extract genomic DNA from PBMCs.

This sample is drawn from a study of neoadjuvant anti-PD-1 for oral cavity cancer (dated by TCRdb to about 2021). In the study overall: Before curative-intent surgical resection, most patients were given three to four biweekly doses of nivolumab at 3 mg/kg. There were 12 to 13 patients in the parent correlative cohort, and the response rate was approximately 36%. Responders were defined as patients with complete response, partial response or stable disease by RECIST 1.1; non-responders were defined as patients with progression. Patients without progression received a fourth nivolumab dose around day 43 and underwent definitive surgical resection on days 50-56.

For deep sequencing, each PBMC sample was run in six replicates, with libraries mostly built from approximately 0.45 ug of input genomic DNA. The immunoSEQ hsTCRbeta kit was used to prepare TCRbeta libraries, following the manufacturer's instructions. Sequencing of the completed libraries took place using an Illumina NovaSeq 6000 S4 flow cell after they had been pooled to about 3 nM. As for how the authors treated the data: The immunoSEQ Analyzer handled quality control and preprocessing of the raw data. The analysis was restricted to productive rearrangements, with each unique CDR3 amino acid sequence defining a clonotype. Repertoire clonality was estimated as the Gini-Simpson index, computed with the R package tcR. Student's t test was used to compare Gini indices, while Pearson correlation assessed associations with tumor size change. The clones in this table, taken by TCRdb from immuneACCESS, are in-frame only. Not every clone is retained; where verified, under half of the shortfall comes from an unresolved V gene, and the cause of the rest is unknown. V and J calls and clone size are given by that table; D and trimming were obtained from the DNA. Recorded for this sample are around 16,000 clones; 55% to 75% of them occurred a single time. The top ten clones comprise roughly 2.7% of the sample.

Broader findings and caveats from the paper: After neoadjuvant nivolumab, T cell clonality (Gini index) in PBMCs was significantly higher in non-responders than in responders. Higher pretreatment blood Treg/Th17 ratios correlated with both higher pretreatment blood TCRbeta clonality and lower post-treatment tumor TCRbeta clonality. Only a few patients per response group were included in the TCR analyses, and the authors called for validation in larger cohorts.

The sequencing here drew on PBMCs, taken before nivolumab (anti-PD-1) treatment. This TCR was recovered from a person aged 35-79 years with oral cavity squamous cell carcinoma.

Here is the DNA: TGTGCCAGCAGCTTGGGGACAGACTATGGCTACACCTTC. The resulting protein is CASSLGTDYGYTF. The chain was built from TRBV7-6 and TRBJ1-2, with 7 junctional bases fitting TRBD1. The CDR3 runs 13 amino acids, cysteine and phenylalanine included. Left in the record is the CDR3 DNA by itself, 39 bases read in frame from the first base. Unmatched junction bases come to 1, with V trimmed by 3 bases and J by 3 bases. CDR1 and CDR2 are drawn from the germline V gene: SGHVS, FNYEAQ.